Listed below are T cell receptor beta chains from one sample, sequenced in a study of blood T cell repertoires in COVID-19. This table comes from immunoSEQ multiplex PCR, and its TCRdb copy is limited to in-frame clones, with some not included. The sample includes 150,000 to 180,000 clones, 65% to 90% of them seen just once. Material: peripheral blood. The receptors here all came from a woman aged 50 to 65 with acute or convalescent COVID-19. CDR3s include the opening cysteine and the closing phenylalanine or tryptophan. Each record gives: CDR3 DNA, CDR3 protein, D gene, clone size, V gene, J gene. The D gene is left open where the match is weak. Rows give clone size only sometimes, using once, few, many, or a class for an expanded clone.

TGTGCCAGCAGCCGACTAGCGGGGGTCTACAATGAGCAGTTCTTC	CASSRLAGVYNEQFF	TRBD2	-	TRBV6-2/TRBV6-3	TRBJ2-1
TGTGCCAGCAGCCAAGACCAGCGGGGGGGCCTCGATGAGCAGTTCTTC	CASSQDQRGGLDEQFF	TRBD2	once	TRBV4-2	TRBJ2-1
TGCAGCGTTAAAGGGACTCCCACCCCCTACGAGCAGTACTTC	CSVKGTPTPYEQYF	-	-	TRBV29-1	TRBJ2-7
TGTGCCAGCAGCTTATCGAGGACTGAAGCTTTCTTT	CASSLSRTEAFF	-	once	TRBV7-6	TRBJ1-1
TGTGCCATCAGTGAGCCGGACAGGGGTGACCCTGAAGCTTTCTTT	CAISEPDRGDPEAFF	TRBD1	-	TRBV10-3	TRBJ1-1
TGTGCCAGTAGTGCTCGACAGGGAGAGTCCTCCTACAATGAGCAGTTCTTC	CASSARQGESSYNEQFF	TRBD1	-	TRBV19	TRBJ2-1
TGTGCCAGCAGCCCCCCAGGGCTAGCGGACCAAGAGACCCAGTACTTC	CASSPPGLADQETQYF	TRBD2	-	TRBV25-1	TRBJ2-5
TGTGCCAGCAGCCAGCCCCTGGGACAGGGGGGTACCGGGGAGCTGTTTTTT	CASSQPLGQGGTGELFF	TRBD1	-	TRBV3-1/TRBV3-2	TRBJ2-2
TGTGCCAGTAGTATAGCGAAAGGAGTTATGAACACTGAAGCTTTCTTT	CASSIAKGVMNTEAFF	-	-	TRBV19	TRBJ1-1
TGTGCCAGCAGTCCACGTAATGAGGGGGTCGGCTACACCTTC	CASSPRNEGVGYTF	-	once	TRBV27	TRBJ1-2
TGTGCCAGCAGCCAAGGGACAGCCAGCGGAACCGAGTACTTC	CASSQGTASGTEYF	TRBD1	-	TRBV11-3	TRBJ2-5
TGTGCCAGCAGCGTAGGGAGGGGACTACCCTCGGGGAATGAGCAGTTCTTC	CASSVGRGLPSGNEQFF	TRBD2	-	TRBV9	TRBJ2-1
TGTGCCAGCAGTTCCCGTGCAAGACAGGGGGCAGCTCCCTACGAGCAGTACTTC	CASSSRARQGAAPYEQYF	TRBD1	-	TRBV28	TRBJ2-7
TGTGCCATCAGTCACCAAGAACTAGCTGGCAATGAGCAGTTCTTC	CAISHQELAGNEQFF	-	-	TRBV10-3	TRBJ2-1
TGTGCCAGCAGCCGGGACAGCCAGAACACTGAAGCTTTCTTT	CASSRDSQNTEAFF	TRBD1	few	TRBV11-2	TRBJ1-1
TGTGCCAGCAGTCCAGGGGGCACTGAAGCTTTCTTT	CASSPGGTEAFF	TRBD1	once	TRBV2	TRBJ1-1
TGCGCCAGCAGCCAACCTGGGGGGTATGGCTACACCTTC	CASSQPGGYGYTF	-	once	TRBV4-1	TRBJ1-2
TGCGCCAGCAGCTTGGCGTACACACAGAACACTGAAGCTTTCTTT	CASSLAYTQNTEAFF	-	-	TRBV5-1	TRBJ1-1
TGTGCCAGCAGCTCACAGGACAGGGTTGTGGAGACCCAGTACTTC	CASSSQDRVVETQYF	TRBD1	-	TRBV5-6	TRBJ2-5
TGTGCCAGCAGCCCATGGACTACCCGGAGGGACAATGAGCAGTTCTTC	CASSPWTTRRDNEQFF	-	-	TRBV14	TRBJ2-1
TGTGCCAGCAGTTTAACCCAGGCGGGGGGCGAGCAGTACTTC	CASSLTQAGGEQYF	TRBD2	-	TRBV27	TRBJ2-7
TGCGCCAGCAGCCAAGGCCCAGCCGGGACAGGGGCTCAAGAGACCCAGTACTTC	CASSQGPAGTGAQETQYF	TRBD1	-	TRBV4-3	TRBJ2-5
TGTGCCAGCAGCGTAGATCATACTAGCGGGAGTGGGGCTACGCAGTATTTT	CASSVDHTSGSGATQYF	TRBD2	once	TRBV9	TRBJ2-3
TGCGCCAGCAGCTTAGGACTGATCTCTGGAAACACCATATATTTT	CASSLGLISGNTIYF	-	few	TRBV5-1	TRBJ1-3
TGCGCCAGTCGCCCCCTAGCGGGGACAGATACGCAGTATTTT	CASRPLAGTDTQYF	TRBD2	-	TRBV5-1	TRBJ2-3
TGCGCCAGCAGCTTGGACGGACAGCTGAACACTGAAGCTTTCTTT	CASSLDGQLNTEAFF	-	-	TRBV5-1	TRBJ1-1
TGTGCCAGCAGCTTGTCCCGGGACTCTCTTCCAAATGAGCAGTTCTTC	CASSLSRDSLPNEQFF	-	-	TRBV5-6	TRBJ2-1
TGCGCCAGCAGCCAAGTGGGAGGGACTGAAGCTTTCTTT	CASSQVGGTEAFF	-	-	TRBV4-3	TRBJ1-1
TGTGCCAGCAGTTCGACCCCGGGACTAGCGGCCCCGGAGCAGTTCTTC	CASSSTPGLAAPEQFF	TRBD2	once	TRBV7-2	TRBJ2-1
TGTGCCAGCAGCTTAGCGGGACAGGGGGCGTCACCCCTCCACTTT	CASSLAGQGASPLHF	TRBD1	-	TRBV7-2	TRBJ1-6
TGTGCCAGCAGCCAAGATACGCAGACATCCTACGAGCAGTACTTC	CASSQDTQTSYEQYF	-	-	TRBV4-2	TRBJ2-7
TGTGCCAGCAGCCAAAGCCCCTCAGGCACCGGGGAGCTGTTTTTT	CASSQSPSGTGELFF	-	-	TRBV14	TRBJ2-2
TGTGCCAGCAGCTTGGGTGTCAGGGTAGATTCACCCCTCCACTTT	CASSLGVRVDSPLHF	-	-	TRBV5-6	TRBJ1-6
TGTGCCAGCACCGAGGAAGCGGCTTTCTTT	CASTEEAAFF	-	-	TRBV28	TRBJ1-1
TGTGCCAGCAGCCCCACAGGGAGGGATGAAAAACTGTTTTTT	CASSPTGRDEKLFF	-	-	TRBV14	TRBJ1-4
TGTGCCAGTAGTATGAGAGTACTGGGGGCTTACAATCAGCCCCAGCATTTT	CASSMRVLGAYNQPQHF	-	-	TRBV19	TRBJ1-5
TGTGCTAGTGGTTTGGGGACAGGGAACACTGAAGCTTTCTTT	CASGLGTGNTEAFF	TRBD1	once	TRBV12-5	TRBJ1-1
TGCGCCAGCAGCAGGACAGGGCCAGATACGCAGTATTTT	CASSRTGPDTQYF	TRBD1	-	TRBV5-1	TRBJ2-3
TGTGCCAGCAGCGTAGGAGATTGGGGAGGCGGGGTCTACGAGCAGTACTTC	CASSVGDWGGGVYEQYF	-	-	TRBV9	TRBJ2-7
TGTGCTAGTGGGCCGGGACTAGCGGGGGGGACAGATACGCAGTATTTT	CASGPGLAGGTDTQYF	TRBD2	-	TRBV12-5	TRBJ2-3
TGTGCCAGCATGGGACAGAATACGGGGGAGCAGTACTTC	CASMGQNTGEQYF	TRBD1	-	TRBV28	TRBJ2-7
TGTGCCAGCAGCTTGGGGACTAGCGGGGGGTTGCAGACCCAGTACTTC	CASSLGTSGGLQTQYF	TRBD2	few	TRBV5-4	TRBJ2-5
TGTGCCAGCAGTGAAGGGTCAGTACCTTCCTACGAGCAGTACTTC	CASSEGSVPSYEQYF	-	-	TRBV6-1	TRBJ2-7
TGTGCCACTGGGACTAGCGGGTTCACCGGGGAGCTGTTTTTT	CATGTSGFTGELFF	TRBD2	once	TRBV28	TRBJ2-2
TGTGCCAGCTCACGTAAGATCGGACTAGCAGACCAAGAGACCCAGTACTTC	CASSRKIGLADQETQYF	TRBD2	-	TRBV18	TRBJ2-5
TGTGCCAGCAGTTACCCGCAGCGGGGGGGGCTGTTTTTT	CASSYPQRGGLFF	TRBD2	-	TRBV6-6	TRBJ2-2
TGTGCCAGCAGGGGACAGGAGGTGTACTATGGCTACACCTTC	CASRGQEVYYGYTF	TRBD1	-	TRBV7-2	TRBJ1-2
TGTGCCACCAGCCGGGACAGCAACTATGGCTACACCTTC	CATSRDSNYGYTF	TRBD1	-	TRBV24-1	TRBJ1-2
TGTGCCAGCAGATGGGGGACAGGGGCCTACGAGCAGTACTTC	CASRWGTGAYEQYF	TRBD1	-	TRBV27	TRBJ2-7
TGCGCCAGCAGCTTGGATGCAGGGGGCGGAAAACTGTTTTTT	CASSLDAGGGKLFF	TRBD1	few	TRBV5-1	TRBJ1-4
TGCGCCAGCAGCTGGGACAGGGAGGTAGGCACTGAAGCTTTCTTT	CASSWDREVGTEAFF	TRBD1	-	TRBV5-1	TRBJ1-1
TGTGCCATCAGTGACGGGGGAGAGTACCAAGAGACCCAGTACTTC	CAISDGGEYQETQYF	-	-	TRBV10-3	TRBJ2-5
TGCGCCAGCAGCCAAATGCGGGGGGGCTCCTACAATGAGCAGTTCTTC	CASSQMRGGSYNEQFF	TRBD2	-	TRBV4-3	TRBJ2-1
TGTGCCAGCAGCTCGGCACAGAGAAAAGAGACCCAGTACTTC	CASSSAQRKETQYF	-	once	TRBV5-4	TRBJ2-5
TGTGCCAGTATGGGCGCTTTCATCACCGGGGAGCTGTTTTTT	CASMGAFITGELFF	-	-	TRBV19	TRBJ2-2